This entry lists 3 T cell receptor beta chains sequenced from one sample in a study of T cells in Graves' hyperthyroidism and ophthalmopathy. It was RNA transcripts that yielded the amplified TCR beta CDR3 regions. The HTBI primer set was used in a first-round RT-PCR of the TCR CDR3. One entry per CDR3 protein, called by TCRdb with MiXCR from the multiplex PCR reads. The sample records 400,000 to 550,000 distinct CDR3 sequences, about 15% being singletons. Sequencing was performed on blood. The receptors stem from a woman younger than 30 with Graves' hyperthyroidism.

This clonotype was observed at least ten times. The V call is TRBV27, the J call TRBJ2-3, with a tentative D call TRBD1 (5 bases). V shed 7 bases and J shed 2 bases, with 10 bases lying between them. CDR1 MNHEY and CDR2 SMNVEV come from the germline V gene (reference sequence). The CDR3 extends over 13 amino acids. CDR3 region: CASTRVNTDTQYF. In DNA, the CDR3 is TGTGCCAGCACCAGGGTTAACACAGATACGCAGTATTTT.

This clonotype has a count of ten or more. V and J are TRBV12-3 or TRBV12-4 and TRBJ1-2, with D possibly TRBD1 on 5 matching bases. Trimming removed 6 bases at V and 6 bases at J, with 17 bases between. The CDR3 is 14 amino acids. This CDR3 is CASSHRQYLNGYTF. In nucleotides, the CDR3 is TGTGCCAGCAGCCACCGACAGTATCTTAATGGCTACACCTTC.

A word on this clonotype: A read error may explain this, as a much larger clone is one base away. The chain uses TRBV10-2 and TRBJ2-7, with D unclear. The germline V gene encodes CDR1 WSHSY and CDR2 SAAADI. This CDR3 spans 15 amino acids. Deletions cut 2 bases from V and 3 bases from J, with 14 bases between. The CDR3 sequence is CASSEKYRINYEQYV. The CDR3 region has the DNA TGCGCCAGCAGTGAGAAATATCGGATTAACTACGAGCAGTACGTC.